This TCR beta chain was found in a study of identifying expanded T cells in peripheral blood. Study-level points and caveats: Clone count variance between approximately two-week samples rose with total template count. Differentially abundant clones: about 1.3 between replicates, approximately 15 at around 2 weeks, under 25 at four.

Germline V CDR1 and CDR2: SGHTA, FQGNSA. V lost 4 bases to trimming and J lost 10 bases; unmatched junction nucleotides: 8. This CDR3 region has 14 residues. In the case of this clone: Its cognate antigen is unknown.

Collection occurred without any documented infections or immune events in donors. The protocol was immunoSEQ multiplex PCR, while the TCRdb copy is restricted to in-frame clones and leaves out a portion. This table holds over 90,000 clones, about 87% found once. This TCR was sampled from a person aged 18 to 75 in good health. Sequencing was done on a sample of blood. The chain is built from TRBV7-2 and TRBJ1-4, with 8 bases lining up with TRBD1. CDR3 loop: CASSSLSQGGKLFF. CDR3 DNA: TGTGCCAGCAGCTCCTTATCACAGGGGGGAAAACTGTTTTTT.